A single sample gave rise to the 12 T cell receptor beta chains below, sequenced in a study of cytomegalovirus exposure and HLA in healthy donors. The primer mix had 60 Vbeta and 13 Jbeta primers. The assay was immunoSEQ multiplex PCR, and TCRdb's table has in-frame clones only and misses some. The sample includes 60,000 to 65,000 clones. Input material: PBMCs. The receptors here all came from a woman aged 18-29 years in good health and CMV-seronegative.

The chain links TRBV29-1 to TRBJ2-7; tentatively, D is TRBD2 (7 bases). The CDR3 sequence is 15 residues long. The germline V gene encodes CDR1 SQVTM and CDR2 ANQGSEA. The V end lost 4 bases, the J end lost 7 bases, and 23 bases lay between the germline ends. CDR3 region: CSVARGAGDSGEQYF. The DNA of the CDR3 is TGCAGCGTTGCGAGGGGGGCGGGAGATTCGGGTGAGCAGTACTTC.

This rearrangement joins TRBV28 to TRBJ2-2; 8 bases match TRBD2. Trimming removed 2 bases from V and 5 bases from J; junction bases left unmatched: 4. The CDR3 has 15 amino acids. Germline lookup yields CDR1 MDHEN and CDR2 SYDVKM. This CDR3 reads CASSLSGGTTGELFF. In nucleotides, the CDR3 is TGTGCCAGCAGTTTAAGCGGGGGAACAACCGGGGAGCTGTTTTTT. The full variable domain, completed using reference TRBV28 and TRBJ2-2, is DVKVTQSSRYLVKRTGEKVFLECVQDMDHENMFWYRQDPGLGLRLIYFSYDVKMKEKGDIPEGYSVSREKKERFSLILESASTNQTSMYLCASSLSGGTTGELFFGEGSRLTVL.

The rearrangement uses TRBV28 and TRBJ2-7, with D hard to call. Germline V gives CDR1 MDHEN, CDR2 SYDVKM. Trimming pared 1 base from V and 2 bases from J, leaving 6 bases between. The CDR3 extends over 13 amino acids. Here the CDR3 reads CASSLSGPYEQYF. CDR3 bases: TGTGCCAGCAGTTTATCTGGGCCCTACGAGCAGTACTTC.

The rearrangement joins TRBV5-1 to TRBJ1-1, with D uncertain. The length of the CDR3 is 14 residues. Germline-derived CDR1 and CDR2 are SGHRS and YFSETQ. The V end was cut by 3 bases, the J end by 4 bases, with 13 bases between. Here the CDR3 reads CASSSDGEGTEAFF. For the CDR3, the DNA is TGCGCCAGCAGCTCGGACGGGGAGGGCACTGAAGCTTTCTTT. The full variable domain, completed using reference TRBV5-1 and TRBJ1-1, is KAGVTQTPRYLIKTRGQQVTLSCSPISGHRSVSWYQQTPGQGLQFLFEYFSETQRNKGNFPGRFSGRQFSNSRSEMNVSTLELGDSALYLCASSSDGEGTEAFFGQGTRLTVV.

The chain employs TRBV30 and TRBJ2-1, with 8 bases matching TRBD2. Losses at the gene ends were 2 bases for V and 4 bases for J; bases not matched to a gene: 7. The CDR3 runs 15 residues. Germline V gene data show CDR1 as GTSNPN and CDR2 as SVGIG (reference sequence). CDR3 sequence reads: CAWSPGGPLYNEQFF. The CDR3 DNA sequence: TGTGCCTGGAGTCCGGGAGGGCCGCTATACAATGAGCAGTTCTTC.

The J gene is TRBJ2-2, the V gene TRBV4-1; 8 bases align to TRBD1. The germline V gene encodes CDR1 MGHRA and CDR2 YSYEKL. This CDR3 is built from 14 residues. Trimming took 6 bases from V and 3 from J; bases not matched to a gene: 3. DNA for the CDR3: TGCGCCAGCAGGCAACAGGGGGACACCGGGGAGCTGTTTTTT. It yields the protein CASRQQGDTGELFF.

The V gene is TRBV13, the J gene TRBJ2-4, with 10 bases identical to TRBD1. The CDR3 contains 16 residues. V dropped 2 bases and J dropped 6; count of bases not matched to a gene: 7. Germline lookup yields CDR1 PRHDT and CDR2 FYEKMQ (reference sequence). CDR3 region: CASSLTVGQGGNIQYF. The CDR3 DNA is TGTGCCAGCAGCTTAACAGTCGGACAGGGGGGAAACATTCAGTACTTC.

Comments on this clone: Other DNA sequences in this sample translate to the same CDR3. The chain carries TRBV4-1 and TRBJ1-2; D remains ambiguous. Deletions cut 0 bases from V and 3 bases from J, with 5 bases between. Germline-derived CDR1 and CDR2 are MGHRA and YSYEKL. The CDR3 sequence is 13 residues long. The CDR3 loop reads CASSQESYYGYTF. DNA for the CDR3: TGCGCCAGCAGCCAAGAGTCTTACTATGGCTACACCTTC.

The CDR3 here is CASSYSWERAYGYTF. The CDR3, as DNA: TGTGCCAGCAGTTACTCTTGGGAGAGGGCCTATGGCTACACCTTC. This chain connects TRBV6-5 to TRBJ1-2; D is uncertain. Trimming stripped 0 bases from V and 4 bases from J, with 12 bases between. The CDR3 loop spans 15 amino acids. Germline V gene data show CDR1 as MNHEY and CDR2 as SVGAGI.

This chain links TRBV5-1 with TRBJ2-7; tentative D call: TRBD1 (6 bases). CDR3 length: 13 amino acids. CDR1 is SGHRS, CDR2 YFSETQ, per germline. V was cut by 4 bases and J by 0 bases, with 8 bases left in between. The CDR3 loop is CASSTGTSYEQYF. CDR3 DNA sequence: TGCGCCAGCAGCACAGGGACCTCCTACGAGCAGTACTTC.

This CDR3 is CASSLRWTVLDRLSGANVLTF. The CDR3 DNA sequence: TGTGCCAGCAGTTTAAGGTGGACAGTCCTAGACCGGCTCTCTGGGGCCAACGTCCTGACTTTC. This sequence joins TRBV27 and TRBJ2-6, with a possible D match to TRBD1 (6 bases). The CDR3 sequence is 21 residues long. V dropped 2 bases and J dropped 0 bases, with 23 bases sitting between them. Germline V CDR1 and CDR2: MNHEY, SMNVEV (reference sequence).

The V and J genes are TRBV30 and TRBJ1-3; D uncertain. Germline assignment: CDR1 GTSNPN and CDR2 SVGIG (reference sequence). V shed 3 bases and J shed 4 bases, with 16 bases lying between them. The CDR3 contains 15 residues. CDR3: CAWSRLSSGGNTIYF. The CDR3, as DNA: TGTGCCTGGAGCCGACTTAGTTCGGGGGGAAACACCATATATTTT.